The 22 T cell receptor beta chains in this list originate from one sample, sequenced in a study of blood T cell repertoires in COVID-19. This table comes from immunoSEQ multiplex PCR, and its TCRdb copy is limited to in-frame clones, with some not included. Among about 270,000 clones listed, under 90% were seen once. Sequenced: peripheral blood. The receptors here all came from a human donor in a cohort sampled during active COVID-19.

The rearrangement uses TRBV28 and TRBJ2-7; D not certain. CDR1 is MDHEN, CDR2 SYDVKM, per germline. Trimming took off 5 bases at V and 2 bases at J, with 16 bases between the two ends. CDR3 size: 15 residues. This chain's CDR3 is CASSPQPGPPYEQYF. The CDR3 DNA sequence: TGTGCCAGCAGTCCACAACCGGGTCCTCCCTACGAGCAGTACTTC.

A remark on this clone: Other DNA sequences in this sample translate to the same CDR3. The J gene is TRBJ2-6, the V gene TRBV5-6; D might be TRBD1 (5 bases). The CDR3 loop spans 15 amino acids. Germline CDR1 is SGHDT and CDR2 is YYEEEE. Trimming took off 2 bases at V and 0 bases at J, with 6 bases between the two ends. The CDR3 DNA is TGTGCCAGCAGCTTAACAGGCTCTGGGGCCAACGTCCTGACTTTC. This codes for CASSLTGSGANVLTF.

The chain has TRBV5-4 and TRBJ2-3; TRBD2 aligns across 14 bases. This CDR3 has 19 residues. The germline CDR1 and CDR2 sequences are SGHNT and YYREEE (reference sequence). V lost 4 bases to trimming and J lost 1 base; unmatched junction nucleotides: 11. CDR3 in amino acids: CASSQTSGGAITGTDTQYF. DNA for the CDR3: TGTGCCAGCAGCCAGACTAGCGGGGGGGCCATTACCGGCACAGATACGCAGTATTTT.

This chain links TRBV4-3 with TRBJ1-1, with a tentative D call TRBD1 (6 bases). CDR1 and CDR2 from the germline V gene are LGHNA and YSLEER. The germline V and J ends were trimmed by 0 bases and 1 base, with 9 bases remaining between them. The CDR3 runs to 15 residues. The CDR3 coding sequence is TGCGCCAGCAGCCAAGATCAGGGACAGAACACTGAAGCTTTCTTT. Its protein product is CASSQDQGQNTEAFF.

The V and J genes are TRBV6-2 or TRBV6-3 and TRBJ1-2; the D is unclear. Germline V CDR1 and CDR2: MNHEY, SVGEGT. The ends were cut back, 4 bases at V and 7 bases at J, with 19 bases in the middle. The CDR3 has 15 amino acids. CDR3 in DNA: TGTGCCAGCAGTTCCGCCGGGTCTCCAGGAGGTGGCTACACCTTC. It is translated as CASSSAGSPGGGYTF.

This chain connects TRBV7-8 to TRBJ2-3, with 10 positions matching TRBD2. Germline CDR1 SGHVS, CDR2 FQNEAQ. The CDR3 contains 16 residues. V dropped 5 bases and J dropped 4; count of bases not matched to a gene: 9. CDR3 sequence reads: CASSLDLAGEADTQYF. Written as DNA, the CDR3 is TGTGCCAGCAGCCTCGATCTAGCGGGAGAGGCAGATACGCAGTATTTT.

CDR3 in DNA: TGCGCCAGCAGCTCAAACGCGGCTTCGGGGTCAGAGACCCAGTACTTC. Translation: CASSSNAASGSETQYF. V and J are TRBV5-1 and TRBJ2-5; D is possibly TRBD2 (5 bases). Between the trimmed V and J ends, which lost 3 bases and 4 bases, there was a span of 19 bases. The CDR3 covers 16 residues. Germline values: CDR1 SGHRS, CDR2 YFSETQ. Based on the CDR3 plus reference TRBV5-1 and TRBJ2-5, the full variable domain is KAGVTQTPRYLIKTRGQQVTLSCSPISGHRSVSWYQQTPGQGLQFLFEYFSETQRNKGNFPGRFSGRQFSNSRSEMNVSTLELGDSALYLCASSSNAASGSETQYFGPGTRLLVL.

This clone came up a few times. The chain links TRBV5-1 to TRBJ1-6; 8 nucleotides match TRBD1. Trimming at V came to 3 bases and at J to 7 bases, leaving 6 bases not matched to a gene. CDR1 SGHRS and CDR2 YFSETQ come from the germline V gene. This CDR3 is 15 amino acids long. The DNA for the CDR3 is TGCGCCAGCAGCTCAACCGGACAGGGCAATTCACCCCTCCACTTT. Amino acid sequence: CASSSTGQGNSPLHF.

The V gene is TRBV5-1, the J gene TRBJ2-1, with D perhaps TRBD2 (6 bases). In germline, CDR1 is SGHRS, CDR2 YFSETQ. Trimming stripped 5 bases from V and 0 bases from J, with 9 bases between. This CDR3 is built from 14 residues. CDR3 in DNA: TGCGCCAGCAGGGGCGGGACCTCCTACAATGAGCAGTTCTTC. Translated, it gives CASRGGTSYNEQFF.

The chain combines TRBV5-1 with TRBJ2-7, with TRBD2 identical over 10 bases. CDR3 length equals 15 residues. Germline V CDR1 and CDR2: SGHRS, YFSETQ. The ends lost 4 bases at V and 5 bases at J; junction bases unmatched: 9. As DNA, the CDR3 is TGCGCCAGCAGCCCCCTGGGAGCGGGAGGGCACGAGCAGTACTTC. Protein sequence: CASSPLGAGGHEQYF.

CDR3 nucleotide sequence: TGTGCCAGCAGTAGGACAGGGGAAAAGACCCAGTACTTC. Its translation is CASSRTGEKTQYF. This chain uses TRBV6-5 with TRBJ2-5, with 9 nucleotides matching TRBD1. The CDR3 runs 13 residues. Germline V gives CDR1 MNHEY, CDR2 SVGAGI. With V trimmed by 5 bases and J by 6 bases, 4 bases remained unmatched.

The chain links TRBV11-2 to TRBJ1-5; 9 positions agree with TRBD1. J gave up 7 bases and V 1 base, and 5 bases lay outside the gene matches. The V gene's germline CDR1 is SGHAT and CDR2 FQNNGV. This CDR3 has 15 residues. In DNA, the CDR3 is TGTGCCAGCAGCTTAGGAGGACAGGGGACCCAGCCCCAGCATTTT. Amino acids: CASSLGGQGTQPQHF.

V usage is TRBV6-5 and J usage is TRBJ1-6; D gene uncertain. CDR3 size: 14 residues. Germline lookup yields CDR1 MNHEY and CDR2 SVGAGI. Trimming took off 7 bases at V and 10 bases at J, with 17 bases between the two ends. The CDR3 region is CASKISLRGSPLHF. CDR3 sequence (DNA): TGTGCCAGCAAAATTTCCCTACGGGGATCACCCCTCCACTTT.

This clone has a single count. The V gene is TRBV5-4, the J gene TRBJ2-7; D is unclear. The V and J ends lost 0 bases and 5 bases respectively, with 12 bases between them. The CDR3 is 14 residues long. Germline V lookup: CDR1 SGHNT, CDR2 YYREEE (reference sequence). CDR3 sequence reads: CASSLVPVSDEQYF. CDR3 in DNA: TGTGCCAGCAGCTTGGTTCCGGTGTCTGACGAGCAGTACTTC.

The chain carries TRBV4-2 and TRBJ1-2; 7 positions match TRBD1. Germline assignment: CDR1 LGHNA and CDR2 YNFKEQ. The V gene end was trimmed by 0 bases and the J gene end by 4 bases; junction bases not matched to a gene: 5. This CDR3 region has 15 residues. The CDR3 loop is CASSQELQGTYGYTF. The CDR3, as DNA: TGTGCCAGCAGCCAAGAGTTACAGGGGACCTATGGCTACACCTTC.

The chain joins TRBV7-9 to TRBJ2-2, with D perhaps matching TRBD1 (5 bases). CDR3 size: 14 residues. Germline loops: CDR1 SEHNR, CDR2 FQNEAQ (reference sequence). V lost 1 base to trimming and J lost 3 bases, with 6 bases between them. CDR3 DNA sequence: TGTGCCAGCAGCTTAGGGGGCTACACCGGGGAGCTGTTTTTT. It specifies CASSLGGYTGELFF.

The CDR3 is CASSQLTGRYEQYF. Written as DNA, the CDR3 is TGCGCCAGCAGCCAATTGACAGGTCGGTACGAGCAGTACTTC. The V and J genes are TRBV4-3 and TRBJ2-7, with TRBD1 as a possible D gene (6 bases). CDR3 length: 14 residues. Germline-derived CDR1 and CDR2 are LGHNA and YSLEER. V dropped 2 bases and J dropped 4 bases, with 12 bases sitting between them.

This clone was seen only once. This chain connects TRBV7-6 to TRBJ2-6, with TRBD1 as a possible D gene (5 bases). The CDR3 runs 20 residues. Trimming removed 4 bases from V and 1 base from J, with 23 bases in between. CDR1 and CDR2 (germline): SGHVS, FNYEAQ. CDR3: CASSSLAGAGIKSGANVLTF. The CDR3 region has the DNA TGTGCCAGCAGCTCCCTGGCTGGAGCAGGGATTAAATCTGGGGCCAACGTCCTGACTTTC.

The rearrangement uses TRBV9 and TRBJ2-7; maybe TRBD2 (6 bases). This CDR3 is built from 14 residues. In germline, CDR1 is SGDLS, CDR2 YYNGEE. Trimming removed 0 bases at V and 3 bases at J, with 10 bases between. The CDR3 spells CASSVAGRGYEQYF. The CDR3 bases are TGTGCCAGCAGCGTAGCTGGGCGGGGCTACGAGCAGTACTTC.

The CDR3 loop reads CASSQGQAYEQYF. The DNA for the CDR3 is TGTGCCAGCTCTCAAGGACAAGCCTACGAGCAGTACTTC. The chain carries TRBV18 and TRBJ2-7; perhaps TRBD1 as D (5 bases). The CDR3 length is 13 residues. Deletions cut 6 bases from V and 2 bases from J, with 11 bases between. Germline CDR1 KGHSH, CDR2 LQKENI. Based on the CDR3 plus reference TRBV18 and TRBJ2-7, the full variable domain is NAGVMQNPRHLVRRRGQEARLRCSPMKGHSHVYWYRQLPEEGLKFMVYLQKENIIDESGMPKERFSAEFPKEGPSILRIQQVVRGDSAAYFCASSQGQAYEQYFGPGTRLTVT.

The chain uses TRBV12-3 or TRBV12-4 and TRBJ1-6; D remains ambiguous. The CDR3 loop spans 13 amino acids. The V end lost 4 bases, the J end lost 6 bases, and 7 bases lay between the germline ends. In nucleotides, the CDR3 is TGTGCCAGCAGTTATTCCAGTAATTCACCCCTCCACTTT. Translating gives CASSYSSNSPLHF.

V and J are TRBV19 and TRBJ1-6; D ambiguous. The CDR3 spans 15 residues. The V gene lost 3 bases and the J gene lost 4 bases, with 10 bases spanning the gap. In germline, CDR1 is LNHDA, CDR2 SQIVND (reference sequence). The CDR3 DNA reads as TGTGCCAGTAGTATTTCATCGGGGTATAATTCACCCCTCCACTTT. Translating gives CASSISSGYNSPLHF.